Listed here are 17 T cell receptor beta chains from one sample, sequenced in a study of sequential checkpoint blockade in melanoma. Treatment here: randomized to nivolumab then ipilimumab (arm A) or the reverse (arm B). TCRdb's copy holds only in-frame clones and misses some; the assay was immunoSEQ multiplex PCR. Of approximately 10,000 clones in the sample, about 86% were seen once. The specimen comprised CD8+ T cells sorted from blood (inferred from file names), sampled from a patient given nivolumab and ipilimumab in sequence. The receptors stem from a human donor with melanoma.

CDR3 sequence (DNA): TGTGCCAGCAGCTTAGATCGACAGGGGATTATTGGTTCACCCCTCCACTTT. This encodes CASSLDRQGIIGSPLHF. The chain has TRBV7-9 and TRBJ1-6; the match to TRBD1 covers 8 bases. The CDR3 covers 17 residues. In germline, CDR1 is SEHNR, CDR2 FQNEAQ (reference sequence). V was pared by 1 base and J by 9 bases, with 11 bases of the junction left unmatched.

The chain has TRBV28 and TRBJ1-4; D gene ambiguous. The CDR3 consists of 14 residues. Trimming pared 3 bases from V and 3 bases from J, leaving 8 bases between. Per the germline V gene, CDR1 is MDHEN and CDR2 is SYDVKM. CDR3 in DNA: TGTGCCAGCAGTTTCGTAGCGCCTAATGAAAAACTGTTTTTT. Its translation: CASSFVAPNEKLFF.

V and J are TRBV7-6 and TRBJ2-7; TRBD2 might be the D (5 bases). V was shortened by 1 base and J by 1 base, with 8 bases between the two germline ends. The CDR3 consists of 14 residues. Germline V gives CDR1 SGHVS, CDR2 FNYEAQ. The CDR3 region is CASSLEEGSYEQYF. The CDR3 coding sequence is TGTGCCAGCAGCTTAGAAGAGGGATCCTACGAGCAGTACTTC. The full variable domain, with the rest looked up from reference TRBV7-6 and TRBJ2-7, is GAGVSQSPRYKVTKRGQDVALRCDPISGHVSLYWYRQALGQGPEFLTYFNYEAQQDKSGLPNDRFSAERPEGSISTLTIQRTEQRDSAMYRCASSLEEGSYEQYFGPGTRLTVT.

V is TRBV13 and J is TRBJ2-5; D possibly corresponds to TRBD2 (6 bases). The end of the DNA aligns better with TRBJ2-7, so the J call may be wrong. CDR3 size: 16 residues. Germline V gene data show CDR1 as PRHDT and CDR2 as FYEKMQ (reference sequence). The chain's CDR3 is CASSPLGEEGSYEQYF. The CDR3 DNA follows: TGTGCCAGCAGCCCCTTGGGGGAGGAAGGCTCCTACGAGCAGTACTTC.

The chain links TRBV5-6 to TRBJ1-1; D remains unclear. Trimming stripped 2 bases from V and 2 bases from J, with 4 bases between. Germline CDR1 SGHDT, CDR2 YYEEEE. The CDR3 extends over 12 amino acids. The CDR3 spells CASSFHNTEAFF. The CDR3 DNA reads TGTGCCAGCAGCTTTCATAACACTGAAGCTTTCTTT. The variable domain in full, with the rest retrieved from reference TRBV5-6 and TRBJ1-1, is DAGVTQSPTHLIKTRGQQVTLRCSPKSGHDTVSWYQQALGQGPQFIFQYYEEEERQRGNFPDRFSGHQFPNYSSELNVNALLLGDSALYLCASSFHNTEAFFGQGTRLTVV.

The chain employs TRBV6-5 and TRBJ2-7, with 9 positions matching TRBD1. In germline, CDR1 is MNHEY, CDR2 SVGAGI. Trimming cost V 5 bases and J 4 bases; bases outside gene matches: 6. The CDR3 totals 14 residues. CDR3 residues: CASSPGQGKYEQYF. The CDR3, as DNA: TGTGCCAGCAGTCCCGGACAGGGGAAGTACGAGCAGTACTTC.

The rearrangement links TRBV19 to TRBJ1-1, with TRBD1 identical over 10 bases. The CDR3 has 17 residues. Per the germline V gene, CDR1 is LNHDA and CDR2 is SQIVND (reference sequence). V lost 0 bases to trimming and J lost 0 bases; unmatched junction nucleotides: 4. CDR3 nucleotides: TGTGCCAGTAGTATAGACCGGGACAGGGGCATGAACACTGAAGCTTTCTTT. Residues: CASSIDRDRGMNTEAFF.

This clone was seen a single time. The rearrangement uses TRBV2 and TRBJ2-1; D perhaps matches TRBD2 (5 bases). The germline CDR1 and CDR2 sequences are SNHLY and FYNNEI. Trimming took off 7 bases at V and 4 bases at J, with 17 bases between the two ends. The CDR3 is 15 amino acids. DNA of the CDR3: TGTGCCAGCAATCCATCCGGCGGGTATTACAATGAGCAGTTCTTC. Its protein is CASNPSGGYYNEQFF.

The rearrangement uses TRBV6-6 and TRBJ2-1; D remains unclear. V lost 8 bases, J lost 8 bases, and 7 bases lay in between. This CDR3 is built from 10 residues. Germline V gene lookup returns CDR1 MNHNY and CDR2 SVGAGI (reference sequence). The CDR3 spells CASLGHEQFF. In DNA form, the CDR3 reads TGTGCCAGCCTTGGCCATGAGCAGTTCTTC.

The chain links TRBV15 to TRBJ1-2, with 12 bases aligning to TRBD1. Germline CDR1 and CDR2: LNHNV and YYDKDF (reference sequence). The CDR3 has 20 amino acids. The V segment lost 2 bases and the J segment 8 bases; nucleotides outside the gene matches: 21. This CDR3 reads CATSRNFRDRGPRGPWGYTF. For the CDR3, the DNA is TGTGCCACCAGCAGAAACTTTCGGGACAGGGGGCCGAGGGGACCCTGGGGCTACACCTTC.

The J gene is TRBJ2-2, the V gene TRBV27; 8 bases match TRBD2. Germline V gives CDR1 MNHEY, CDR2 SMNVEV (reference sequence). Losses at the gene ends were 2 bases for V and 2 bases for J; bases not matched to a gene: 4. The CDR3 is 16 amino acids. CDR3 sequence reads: CASSLLGLANTGELFF. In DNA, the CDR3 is TGTGCCAGCAGTTTACTCGGACTAGCCAACACCGGGGAGCTGTTTTTT.

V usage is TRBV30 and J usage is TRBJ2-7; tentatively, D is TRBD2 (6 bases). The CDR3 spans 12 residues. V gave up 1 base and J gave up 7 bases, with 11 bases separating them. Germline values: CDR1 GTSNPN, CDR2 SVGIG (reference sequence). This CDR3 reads CAWSAPREEQYF. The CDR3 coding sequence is TGTGCCTGGAGTGCCCCCCGGGAGGAGCAGTACTTC.

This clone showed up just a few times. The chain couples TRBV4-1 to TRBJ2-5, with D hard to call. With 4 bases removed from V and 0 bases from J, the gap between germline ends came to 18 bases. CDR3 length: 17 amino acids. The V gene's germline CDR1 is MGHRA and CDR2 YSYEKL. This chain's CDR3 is CASSPLVADYHQETQYF. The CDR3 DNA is TGCGCCAGCAGCCCTTTGGTGGCAGATTACCACCAAGAGACCCAGTACTTC.

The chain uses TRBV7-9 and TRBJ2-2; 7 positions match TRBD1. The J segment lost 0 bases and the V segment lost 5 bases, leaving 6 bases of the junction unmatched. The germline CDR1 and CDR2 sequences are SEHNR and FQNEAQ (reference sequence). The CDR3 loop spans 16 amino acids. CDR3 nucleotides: TGTGCCAGCAGCGAAAGACAGGGTTCGAACACCGGGGAGCTGTTTTTT. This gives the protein CASSERQGSNTGELFF.

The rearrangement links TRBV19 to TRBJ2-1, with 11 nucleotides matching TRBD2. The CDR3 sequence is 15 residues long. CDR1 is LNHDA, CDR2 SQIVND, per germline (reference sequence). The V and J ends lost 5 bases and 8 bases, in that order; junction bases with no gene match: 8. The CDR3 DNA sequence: TGTGCCAGTAGTTCGACTAGCGGGGATTTCGATGAGCAGTTCTTC. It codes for CASSSTSGDFDEQFF.

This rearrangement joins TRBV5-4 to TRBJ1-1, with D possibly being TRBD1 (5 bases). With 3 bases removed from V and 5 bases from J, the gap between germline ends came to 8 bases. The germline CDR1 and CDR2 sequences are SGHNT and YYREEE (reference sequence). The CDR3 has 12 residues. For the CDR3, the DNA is TGTGCCAGCAGCTGGGGGGGGACTGAAGCTTTCTTT. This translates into CASSWGGTEAFF.

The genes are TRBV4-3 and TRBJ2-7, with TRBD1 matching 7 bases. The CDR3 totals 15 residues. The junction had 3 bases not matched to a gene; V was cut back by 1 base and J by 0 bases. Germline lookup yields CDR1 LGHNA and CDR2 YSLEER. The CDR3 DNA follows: TGCGCCAGCAGCCAAGGACAGGGTCTCTCCTACGAGCAGTACTTC. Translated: CASSQGQGLSYEQYF.